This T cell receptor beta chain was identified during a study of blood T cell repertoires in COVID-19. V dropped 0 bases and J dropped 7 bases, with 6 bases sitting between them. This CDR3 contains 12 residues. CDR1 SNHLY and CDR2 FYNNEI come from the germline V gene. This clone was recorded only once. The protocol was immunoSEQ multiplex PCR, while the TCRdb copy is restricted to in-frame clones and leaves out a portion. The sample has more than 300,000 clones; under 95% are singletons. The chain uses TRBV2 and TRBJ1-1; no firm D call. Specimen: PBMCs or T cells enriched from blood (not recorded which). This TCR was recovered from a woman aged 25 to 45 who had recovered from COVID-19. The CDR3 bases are TGTGCCAGCAGTGAAGCTAGGAGTGAAGCTTTCTTT. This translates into CASSEARSEAFF.